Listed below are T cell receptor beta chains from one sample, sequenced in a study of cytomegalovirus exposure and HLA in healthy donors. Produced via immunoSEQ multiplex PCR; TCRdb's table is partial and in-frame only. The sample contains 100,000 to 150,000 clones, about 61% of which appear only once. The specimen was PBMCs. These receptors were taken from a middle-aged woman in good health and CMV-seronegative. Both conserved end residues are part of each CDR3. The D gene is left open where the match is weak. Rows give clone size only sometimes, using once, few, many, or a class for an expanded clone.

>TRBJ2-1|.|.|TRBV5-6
CASSLLSPGLLYEQFF
TGTGCCAGCAGCCTCCTCTCCCCGGGACTTTTATATGAGCAGTTCTTC
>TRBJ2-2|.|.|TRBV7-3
CASSLTRDYTGELFF
TGTGCCAGCAGCTTGACACGGGACTACACCGGGGAGCTGTTTTTT
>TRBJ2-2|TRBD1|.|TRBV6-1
CASNLGTGKTGELFF
TGTGCCAGCAACCTAGGGACAGGAAAGACCGGGGAGCTGTTTTTT
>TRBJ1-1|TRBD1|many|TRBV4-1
CASSQIRGLEGEAFF
TGCGCCAGCAGCCAGATCAGGGGGCTCGAAGGTGAAGCTTTCTTT
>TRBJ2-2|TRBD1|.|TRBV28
CASSSETGLAGELFF
TGTGCCAGCAGTTCAGAGACAGGGCTTGCCGGGGAGCTGTTTTTT
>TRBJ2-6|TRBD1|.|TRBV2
CASNPGQGHQSSGANVLTF
TGTGCCAGCAACCCGGGACAGGGGCATCAAAGCTCTGGGGCCAACGTCCTGACTTTC
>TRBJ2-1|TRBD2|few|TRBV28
CASASGGTNYNEQFF
TGTGCCAGCGCGAGCGGGGGGACGAACTACAATGAGCAGTTCTTC
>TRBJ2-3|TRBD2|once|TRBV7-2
CASSLALSGGTDTQYF
TGTGCCAGCAGCTTAGCGCTATCGGGGGGTACAGATACGCAGTATTTT
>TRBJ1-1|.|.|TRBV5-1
CASSLDLGNTEAFF
TGCGCCAGCAGCTTAGACTTAGGGAACACTGAAGCTTTCTTT
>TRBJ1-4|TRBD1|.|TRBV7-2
CASSVRGRQGASNEKLFF
TGTGCCAGCAGCGTACGGGGCAGGCAGGGGGCGTCTAATGAAAAACTGTTTTTT
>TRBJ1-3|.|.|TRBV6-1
CASSLRGSGNTIYF
TGTGCCAGCAGCCTCAGGGGCTCTGGAAACACCATATATTTT
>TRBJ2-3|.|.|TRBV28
CASRDGGTDTQYF
TGTGCCAGCAGGGACGGGGGTACAGATACGCAGTATTTT
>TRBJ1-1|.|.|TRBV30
CAWTDLRGKEAFF
TGTGCCTGGACAGACCTCCGCGGAAAGGAAGCTTTCTTT
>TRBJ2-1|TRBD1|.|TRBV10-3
CAISASGQRSSYNEQFF
TGTGCCATCAGTGCGTCGGGACAGCGTAGCTCCTACAATGAGCAGTTCTTC
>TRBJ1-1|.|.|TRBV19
CASSITGGGTEAFF
TGTGCCAGTAGTATAACGGGAGGTGGCACTGAAGCTTTCTTT
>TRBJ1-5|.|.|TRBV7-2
CASSPNPSRAGGQPQHF
TGTGCCAGCAGCCCAAACCCTAGCAGGGCGGGGGGTCAGCCCCAGCATTTT
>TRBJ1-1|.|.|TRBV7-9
CASSLGEEAFF
TGTGCCAGCAGCTTAGGGGAGGAAGCTTTCTTT
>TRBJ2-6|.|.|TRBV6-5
CASSYGRAGANVLTF
TGTGCCAGCAGTTACGGCAGGGCTGGGGCCAACGTCCTGACTTTC
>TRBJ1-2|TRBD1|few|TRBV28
CASSPTRTGYGYTF
TGTGCCAGCAGCCCCACCCGGACAGGGTATGGCTACACCTTC
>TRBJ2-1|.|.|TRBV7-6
CASSLTSRYNEQFF
TGTGCCAGCAGCTTGACAAGCAGGTACAATGAGCAGTTCTTC
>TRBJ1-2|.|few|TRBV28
CASSLAAGSPTF
TGTGCCAGCAGTTTAGCCGCCGGGTCCCCCACCTTC
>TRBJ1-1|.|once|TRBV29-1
CSVVTYLNTEAFF
TGCAGCGTTGTGACTTACCTGAACACTGAAGCTTTCTTT
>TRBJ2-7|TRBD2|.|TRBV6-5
CASSRSGGGTYEQYF
TGTGCCAGCAGCCGCTCGGGGGGAGGAACGTACGAGCAGTACTTC
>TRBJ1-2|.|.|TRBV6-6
CASTQGAGAYGYTF
TGTGCCAGCACCCAAGGGGCAGGGGCCTATGGCTACACCTTC
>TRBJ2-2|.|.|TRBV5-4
CASSLDRAQNTGELFF
TGTGCCAGCAGCTTGGACAGGGCGCAGAACACCGGGGAGCTGTTTTTT
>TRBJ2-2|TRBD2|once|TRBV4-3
CASSQGSGGAYGELFF
TGCGCCAGCAGCCAAGGGAGCGGGGGGGCTTACGGGGAGCTGTTTTTT
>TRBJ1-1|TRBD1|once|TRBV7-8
CASSSQGTVTPEAFF
TGTGCCAGCAGCTCCCAAGGGACAGTTACCCCTGAAGCTTTCTTT
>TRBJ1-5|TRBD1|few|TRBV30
CAWSGGTGRNQPQHF
TGTGCCTGGAGCGGAGGGACAGGTCGCAATCAGCCCCAGCATTTT